These 21 T cell receptor beta chains came from one sample sequenced in a study of vaccination effects on CD4 cells after COVID-19. The data were produced by immunoSEQ multiplex PCR, yet TCRdb's version contains in-frame clones alone and is incomplete. Of about 79,000 clones in the sample, about 74% are singletons; the top ten hold more than 1.5%. These receptors lack a known antigen. Under the ViraFEST assay, PBMC were stimulated with viral peptide pools so that antigen-specific CD4+ T cells expanded. Sequencing was performed afterwards. It was after more than 8 days of culture that CD4+ T cells were isolated. This material consisted of CD4+ T cells from PBMCs cultured with HCoV-229E spike peptides, taken before COVID-19 vaccination. All receptors derive from a human donor who received a COVID-19 vaccine.

The V and J genes are TRBV9 and TRBJ2-5, with D uncertain. V was trimmed by 2 bases and J by 2 bases, leaving 7 bases between them. The CDR3 consists of 13 residues. Germline CDR1 reads SGDLS; CDR2 reads YYNGEE. In DNA form, the CDR3 reads TGTGCCAGCAGCGTCGGCTGGCAAGAGACCCAGTACTTC. Its translation is CASSVGWQETQYF.

The chain recombines TRBV3-1 (or the pseudogene TRBV3-2) with TRBJ2-3, with unresolved D. CDR1 is LGHDT and CDR2 is YNNKEL in the germline V gene (reference sequence). Deletions cut 1 base from V and 0 bases from J, with 8 bases between. This CDR3 spans 15 amino acids. The DNA of the CDR3 is TGTGCCAGCAGCCAAGGGGCCCTAAGCACAGATACGCAGTATTTT. It encodes CASSQGALSTDTQYF.

The chain is built from TRBV2 and TRBJ2-2, with TRBD1 as a possible D gene (5 bases). The V end was cut by 3 bases, the J end by 2 bases, with 13 bases between. CDR3 length: 16 residues. CDR1 is SNHLY and CDR2 is FYNNEI in the germline V gene. CDR3 in DNA: TGTGCCAGCAGTGAGTGGGGCCAGCCTAACACCGGGGAGCTGTTTTTT. Translating it yields CASSEWGQPNTGELFF. Supplemented by reference TRBV2 and TRBJ2-2, the full variable domain reads EPEVTQTPSHQVTQMGQEVILRCVPISNHLYFYWYRQILGQKVEFLVSFYNNEISEKSEIFDDQFSVERPDGSNFTLKIRSTKLEDSAMYFCASSEWGQPNTGELFFGEGSRLTVL.

The V gene is TRBV28, the J gene TRBJ1-1, with a tentative D call TRBD1 (5 bases). This CDR3 has 14 amino acids. V dropped 5 bases and J dropped 3 bases, with 13 bases sitting between them. The germline gives CDR1 MDHEN, CDR2 SYDVKM. The DNA of the CDR3 is TGTGCCAGCAGTAGGGCACAGGTCTACACTGAAGCTTTCTTT. Translated: CASSRAQVYTEAFF.

The chain joins TRBV5-4 to TRBJ2-1, with 9 bases matching TRBD2. CDR3 length equals 16 residues. Germline CDR1 and CDR2: SGHNT and YYREEE (reference sequence). The V gene end was trimmed by 0 bases and the J gene end by 14 bases; junction bases not matched to a gene: 15. The CDR3 protein is CASSLAKLGSGGGKFF. CDR3 DNA sequence: TGTGCCAGCAGCTTGGCCAAGTTGGGTAGCGGGGGTGGAAAGTTCTTC.

This chain uses TRBV21-1 with TRBJ2-7; the D segment call TRBD1 is taken from the table without a DNA check. TRBV21-1 is listed as a pseudogene. The CDR3 sequence is 17 residues long. In DNA form, the CDR3 reads TGTGCCAGCAGCAAAGGAGGCCCAGGGGAGAACCAATACGAGCAGTACGTC. This codes for CASSKGGPGENQYEQYV.

The rearrangement joins TRBV12-5 to TRBJ2-5; D is undetermined. The CDR3 totals 11 residues. V was shortened by 6 bases and J by 4 bases, with 6 bases between the two germline ends. Germline V gives CDR1 LGHNT, CDR2 FRNRAP. CDR3: CASGQTETQYF. DNA of the CDR3: TGTGCTAGTGGCCAAACAGAGACCCAGTACTTC.

The chain joins TRBV19 to TRBJ1-4; D is uncertain. CDR1 and CDR2 (germline): LNHDA, SQIVND (reference sequence). This CDR3 comprises 15 residues. V lost 4 bases, J lost 0 bases, and 9 bases lay in between. The CDR3 here is CASSTVTATNEKLFF. For the CDR3, the DNA is TGTGCCAGTAGTACCGTGACTGCAACTAATGAAAAACTGTTTTTT.

The rearrangement uses TRBV27 and TRBJ1-1; D not certain. The CDR3 has 14 amino acids. V shed 5 bases and J shed 0 bases, with 10 bases lying between them. CDR1 and CDR2 (germline): MNHEY, SMNVEV (reference sequence). The CDR3 sequence is CASSRGDLNTEAFF. As DNA, the CDR3 is TGTGCCAGCAGTCGCGGCGACTTGAACACTGAAGCTTTCTTT.

The V gene is TRBV5-1, the J gene TRBJ2-2; maybe TRBD2 (5 bases). The CDR3 is made up of 17 amino acids. V was pared by 4 bases and J by 0 bases, with 16 bases between. Germline CDR1 reads SGHRS; CDR2 reads YFSETQ. The CDR3 region is CASSPILSGANTGELFF. DNA for the CDR3: TGCGCCAGCAGCCCCATTCTGAGCGGCGCGAACACCGGGGAGCTGTTTTTT. The entire variable domain, with the rest obtained from reference TRBV5-1 and TRBJ2-2, is as follows: KAGVTQTPRYLIKTRGQQVTLSCSPISGHRSVSWYQQTPGQGLQFLFEYFSETQRNKGNFPGRFSGRQFSNSRSEMNVSTLELGDSALYLCASSPILSGANTGELFFGEGSRLTVL.

In its sample, this clone was seen a few times. The J gene is TRBJ1-6, the V gene TRBV7-9; a possible D gene is TRBD1 (5 bases). Germline V gene sequence: CDR1 SEHNR, CDR2 FQNEAQ (reference sequence). V lost 5 bases, J lost 1 base, and 18 bases lay in between. The CDR3 totals 18 residues. The CDR3 nucleotides read TGTGCCAGCAGCACCTGGCAGGGAGTAGGATCCTATAATTCACCCCTCCACTTT. Protein product: CASSTWQGVGSYNSPLHF.

This clone was recorded only once. The chain is built from TRBV7-8 and TRBJ2-1; D tentatively reads TRBD1 or TRBD2 (5 bases each). Germline V gives CDR1 SGHVS, CDR2 FQNEAQ. This CDR3 is 12 amino acids long. The V and J ends lost 5 bases and 14 bases respectively, with 16 bases between them. As DNA, the CDR3 is TGTGCCAGCAGCCCCCGGGACCTGAAGAAGTTCTTC. It is translated as CASSPRDLKKFF.

The V gene is TRBV5-1, the J gene TRBJ2-3, with D perhaps being TRBD1 or TRBD2 (6 bases each). From germline, CDR1 is SGHRS and CDR2 YFSETQ. This CDR3 region has 17 residues. V was clipped by 0 bases and J by 5 bases, with 19 bases between them. The DNA of the CDR3 is TGCGCCAGCAGCTTGGGATCGGTGGGGGGCCCCGTAGATACGCAGTATTTT. The encoded protein is CASSLGSVGGPVDTQYF.

The chain is built from TRBV24-1 and TRBJ2-1; TRBD1 is a possible D gene (5 bases). Germline V CDR1 and CDR2: KGHDR, SFDVKD. CDR3 size: 15 residues. V was pared by 0 bases and J by 3 bases, with 8 bases between. CDR3 DNA sequence: TGTGCCACCAGTGATTTGCAGGGCGACTACAATGAGCAGTTCTTC. Its translation: CATSDLQGDYNEQFF.

The chain recombines TRBV6-5 with TRBJ2-7; D is uncertain. Trimming shortened V by 2 bases and J by 0 bases, and 11 bases separated the two germline ends. Germline V gives CDR1 MNHEY, CDR2 SVGAGI. CDR3 size: 15 residues. CDR3 residues: CASSYTRGSSYEQYV. Here the CDR3 DNA reads TGTGCCAGCAGTTACACTCGTGGTAGCTCCTACGAGCAGTACGTC.

J is TRBJ2-4 and V is TRBV6-2 or TRBV6-3; 12 bases align to TRBD2. Looked up from germline, CDR1 is MNHEY and CDR2 is SVGEGT. V lost 6 bases, J lost 3 bases, and 12 bases stayed unmatched. The CDR3 consists of 18 residues. CDR3 in DNA: TGTGCCAGCAGCTCTAGCGGGGGGGCCATTTATGTCAAAAACATTCAGTACTTC. Its translation is CASSSSGGAIYVKNIQYF.

This sequence joins TRBV2 and TRBJ1-5; D is possibly TRBD1 (6 bases). V gave up 6 bases and J gave up 4 bases, with 13 bases separating them. Germline V gene lookup returns CDR1 SNHLY and CDR2 FYNNEI. The CDR3 is made up of 14 amino acids. The CDR3 loop reads CASRRGDINQPQHF. The CDR3, as DNA: TGTGCCAGCAGGAGGGGGGATATAAATCAGCCCCAGCATTTT.

The chain recombines TRBV6-6 with TRBJ2-7; TRBD2 is a possible D gene (6 bases). The germline V gene encodes CDR1 MNHNY and CDR2 SVGAGI (reference sequence). The CDR3 runs to 14 residues. V lost 6 bases and J lost 0, with 12 bases in between. CDR3 DNA: TGTGCCAGCAGCAGGGACGGGAGCTCCTACGAGCAGTACGTC. Translated: CASSRDGSSYEQYV.

CDR3 coding DNA: TGTGCCAGCAGCTTAGGGCGGGAATACACCGGGGAGCTGTTTTTT. Amino acids: CASSLGREYTGELFF. This sequence joins TRBV11-1 and TRBJ2-2; D is possibly TRBD2 (6 bases). The CDR3 consists of 15 residues. CDR1 and CDR2 from the germline V gene are SGHAT and FQDESV (reference sequence). V dropped 1 base and J dropped 3 bases, with 9 bases sitting between them. The full variable domain, its missing parts supplied by reference TRBV11-1 and TRBJ2-2, is EAEVAQSPRYKITEKSQAVAFWCDPISGHATLYWYRQILGQGPELLVQFQDESVVDDSQLPKDRFSAERLKGVDSTLKIQPAELGDSAMYLCASSLGREYTGELFFGEGSRLTVL.

The V gene is TRBV3-1 (or the pseudogene TRBV3-2), the J gene TRBJ1-3; 9 bases align to TRBD1. This CDR3 is 15 amino acids long. Germline V lookup: CDR1 LGHDT, CDR2 YNNKEL (reference sequence). V lost 4 bases, J lost 4 bases, and 5 bases stayed unmatched. The CDR3 loop reads CASSPTGGRGNTIYF. The CDR3, as DNA: TGTGCCAGCAGCCCGACAGGGGGGCGCGGAAACACCATATATTTT.

Only a few counts were recorded for this clone. This chain joins TRBV5-1 and TRBJ2-3; D may be TRBD1 (5 bases). V lost 0 bases to trimming and J lost 5 bases, with 13 bases between them. Germline loops: CDR1 SGHRS, CDR2 YFSETQ. The CDR3 covers 15 residues. For the CDR3, the DNA is TGCGCCAGCAGCTTGGAAGGGGCCTCGGGAGATACGCAGTATTTT. Encoded protein: CASSLEGASGDTQYF.